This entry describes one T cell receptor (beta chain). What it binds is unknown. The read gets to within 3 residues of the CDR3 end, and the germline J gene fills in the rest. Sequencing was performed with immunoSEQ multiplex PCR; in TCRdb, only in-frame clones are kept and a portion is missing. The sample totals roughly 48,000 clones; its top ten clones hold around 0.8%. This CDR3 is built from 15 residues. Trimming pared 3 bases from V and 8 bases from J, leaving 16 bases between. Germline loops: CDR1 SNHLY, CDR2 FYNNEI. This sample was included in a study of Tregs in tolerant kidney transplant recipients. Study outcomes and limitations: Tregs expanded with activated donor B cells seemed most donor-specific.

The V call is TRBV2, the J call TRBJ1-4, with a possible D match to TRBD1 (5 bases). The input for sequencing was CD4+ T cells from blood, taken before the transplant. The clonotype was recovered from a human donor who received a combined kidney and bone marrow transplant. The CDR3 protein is CASSEGGIGREKLFF. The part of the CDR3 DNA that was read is TGTGCCAGCAGTGAGGGGGGGATCGGGAGGGAAAAA. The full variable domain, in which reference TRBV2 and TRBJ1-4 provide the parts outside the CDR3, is EPEVTQTPSHQVTQMGQEVILRCVPISNHLYFYWYRQILGQKVEFLVSFYNNEISEKSEIFDDQFSVERPDGSNFTLKIRSTKLEDSAMYFCASSEGGIGREKLFFGSGTQLSVL.